This TCR beta chain was captured by sequencing in a study of T cell changes during pregnancy in multiple sclerosis. Germline CDR1 SGHVS, CDR2 FNYEAQ. This CDR3 spans 14 amino acids. V lost 5 bases to trimming and J lost 8 bases; unmatched junction nucleotides: 7. The data were produced by immunoSEQ multiplex PCR, yet TCRdb's version contains in-frame clones alone and is incomplete. The sample yields tens of thousands of clones, roughly nine tenths seen once. The input for sequencing was peripheral blood, taken before pregnancy. The J gene is TRBJ1-4, the V gene TRBV7-6; 8 bases fit TRBD1. This receptor was identified in a female donor with multiple sclerosis, enrolled in a pregnancy study. The CDR3 loop is CASSVDRGSEKLFF. CDR3 bases: TGTGCCAGCAGCGTTGACAGGGGCAGCGAAAAACTGTTTTTT.